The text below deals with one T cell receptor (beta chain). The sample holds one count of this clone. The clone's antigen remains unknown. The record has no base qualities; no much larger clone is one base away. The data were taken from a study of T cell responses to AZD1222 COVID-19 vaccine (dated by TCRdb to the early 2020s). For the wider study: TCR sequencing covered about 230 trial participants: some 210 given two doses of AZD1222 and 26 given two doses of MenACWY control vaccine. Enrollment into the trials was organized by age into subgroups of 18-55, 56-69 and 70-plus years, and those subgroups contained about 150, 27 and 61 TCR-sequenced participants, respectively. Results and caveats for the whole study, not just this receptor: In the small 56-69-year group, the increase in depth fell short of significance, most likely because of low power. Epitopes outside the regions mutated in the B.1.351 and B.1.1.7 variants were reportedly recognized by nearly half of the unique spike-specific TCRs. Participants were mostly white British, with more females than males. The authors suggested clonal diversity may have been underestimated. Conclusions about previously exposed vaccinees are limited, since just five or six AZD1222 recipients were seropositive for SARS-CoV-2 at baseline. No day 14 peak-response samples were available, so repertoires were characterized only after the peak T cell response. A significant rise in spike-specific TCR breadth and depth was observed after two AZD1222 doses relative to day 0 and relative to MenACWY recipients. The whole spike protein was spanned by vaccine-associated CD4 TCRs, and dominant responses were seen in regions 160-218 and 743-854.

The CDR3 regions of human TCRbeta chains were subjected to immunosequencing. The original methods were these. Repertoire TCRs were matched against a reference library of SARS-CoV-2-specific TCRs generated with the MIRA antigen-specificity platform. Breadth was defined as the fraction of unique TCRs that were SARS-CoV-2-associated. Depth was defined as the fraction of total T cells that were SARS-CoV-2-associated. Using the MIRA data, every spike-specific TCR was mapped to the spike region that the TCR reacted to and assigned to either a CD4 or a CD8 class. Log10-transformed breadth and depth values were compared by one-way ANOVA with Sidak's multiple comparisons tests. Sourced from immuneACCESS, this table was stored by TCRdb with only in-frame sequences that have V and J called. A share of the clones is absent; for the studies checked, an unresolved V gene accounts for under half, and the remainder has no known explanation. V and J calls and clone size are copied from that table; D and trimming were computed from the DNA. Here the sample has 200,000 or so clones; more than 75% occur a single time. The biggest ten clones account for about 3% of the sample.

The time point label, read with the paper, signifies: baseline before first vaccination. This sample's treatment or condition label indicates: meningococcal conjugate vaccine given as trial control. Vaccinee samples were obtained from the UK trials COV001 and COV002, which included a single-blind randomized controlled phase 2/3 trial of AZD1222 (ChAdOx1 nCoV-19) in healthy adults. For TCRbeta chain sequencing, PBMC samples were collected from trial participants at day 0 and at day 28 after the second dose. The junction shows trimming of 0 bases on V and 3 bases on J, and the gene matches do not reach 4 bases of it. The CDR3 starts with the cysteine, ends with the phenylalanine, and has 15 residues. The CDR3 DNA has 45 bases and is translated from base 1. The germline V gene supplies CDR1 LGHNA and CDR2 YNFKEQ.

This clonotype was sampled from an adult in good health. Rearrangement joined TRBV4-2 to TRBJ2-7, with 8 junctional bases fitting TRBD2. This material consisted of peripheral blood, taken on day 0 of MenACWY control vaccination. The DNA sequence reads TGTGCCAGCAGCCAAGATGGTAGCGGGGTCTACGAGCAGTACTTC. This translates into CASSQDGSGVYEQYF.